One T cell receptor beta chain is described in this entry. Original processing notes: Quantification of nucleated cells was approximated via reference gene primer amplification. Repertoires were generated with immunoSEQ multiplex PCR, while TCRdb's copy carries only in-frame clones and drops some. D and trimming were read from the DNA, whereas the V and J calls and clone size are those reported in that table. The sample yields over 400,000 clones, approximately 83% seen once. This sample is part of a study of blood T cell repertoires in COVID-19. Study-level information: The United States, Italy and Spain provided the acute and convalescent COVID-19 samples. PBMCs, B-cell-depleted T cells, or T cells provided the cDNA or gDNA that made up the material.

V lost 5 bases to trimming and J lost 4 bases; unmatched junction nucleotides: 5. Germline CDR1 and CDR2: SGHRS and YFSETQ. The CDR3 loop spans 13 amino acids. This rearrangement joins TRBV5-1 to TRBJ2-7; 8 bases align to TRBD2. The sequence derives from a human donor in a cohort sampled during active COVID-19. The sample taken for sequencing was peripheral blood. Here the CDR3 reads CASRNSGTYEQYF. CDR3 nucleotides: TGCGCCAGCAGAAATAGCGGGACGTACGAGCAGTACTTC.